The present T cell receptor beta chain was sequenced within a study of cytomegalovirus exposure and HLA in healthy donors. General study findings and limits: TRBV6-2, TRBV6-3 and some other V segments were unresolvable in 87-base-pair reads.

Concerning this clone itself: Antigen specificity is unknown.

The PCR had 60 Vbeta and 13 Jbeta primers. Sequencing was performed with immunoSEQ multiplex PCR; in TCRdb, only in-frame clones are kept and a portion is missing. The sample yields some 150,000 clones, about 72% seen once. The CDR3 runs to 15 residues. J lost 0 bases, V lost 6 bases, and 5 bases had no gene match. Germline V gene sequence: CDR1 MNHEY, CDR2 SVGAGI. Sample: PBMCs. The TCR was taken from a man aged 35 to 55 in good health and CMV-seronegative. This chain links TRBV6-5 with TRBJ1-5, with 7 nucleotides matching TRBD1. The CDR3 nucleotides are TGTGCCAGCAGACGTGACAGGGTTAGCAATCAGCCCCAGCATTTT. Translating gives CASRRDRVSNQPQHF.